In its sample, the clone carrying this T cell receptor (beta chain) was seen once. Some clones are missing from TCRdb's copy, which holds only in-frame ones; the method was immunoSEQ multiplex PCR. In the table there are approximately 230,000 clones, about 80% of which are singletons. V lost 7 bases, J lost 4 bases, and 13 bases lay in between. Per the germline V gene, CDR1 is LNHDA and CDR2 is SQIVND (reference sequence). The CDR3 is 13 residues long. The sample originates from a study of blood T cell repertoires in COVID-19. Study-level background: Sources were T cells, B-cell-depleted T cells, or PBMCs; the material itself was cDNA or gDNA.

Assignments of participants to cohorts depended upon their own reported clinical history. This sequence originates from a man between 40 and 49 years old who had recovered from COVID-19. Specimen: PBMCs or T cells enriched from blood (not recorded which). The genes are TRBV19 and TRBJ1-2; D is ambiguous. The CDR3: CASIAEGAYGYTF. The CDR3 coding sequence is TGTGCCAGTATAGCCGAGGGCGCCTATGGCTACACCTTC.